What follows are 14 T cell receptor beta chains derived from one specimen sequenced in a study of CD8 T cells in ankylosing spondylitis. Findings and limits, study-wide: What seemed typical of ankylosing spondylitis blood was a TCR beta motif built from about 8 highly homologous variants.

These receptors' antigens are unknown. A single record per CDR3 protein comes from TCRdb applying MiXCR to the 5' RACE reads. The table records some 330,000 distinct CDR3 sequences, roughly 8% of them present only once. The sequenced sample was blood, either unsorted or a sorted T cell fraction (not recorded which). Receptor source: a male donor with ankylosing spondylitis.

This clonotype was detected a few times. The chain couples TRBV6-1 to TRBJ1-6, with 7 bases matching TRBD1. Germline assignment: CDR1 MNHNS and CDR2 SASEGT. This CDR3 has 15 amino acids. The trim removed 8 bases at V and 9 bases at J, leaving 13 bases unmatched. CDR3: CASGAGTAVSSPLHF. The CDR3 region has the DNA TGTGCCAGCGGTGCCGGGACAGCCGTGTCTTCACCCCTCCACTTT.

This clonotype was observed a handful of times. V gene TRBV5-1 combines with J gene TRBJ2-5; D may be TRBD1 (6 bases). The germline CDR1 and CDR2 sequences are SGHRS and YFSETQ. This CDR3 has 14 residues. Deletions cut 0 bases from V and 5 bases from J, with 11 bases between. In DNA form, the CDR3 reads TGCGCCAGCAGCTTGGGTGGGGGCAGCGAGACCCAGTACTTC. Its protein is CASSLGGGSETQYF. Supplemented by reference TRBV5-1 and TRBJ2-5, the full variable domain reads KAGVTQTPRYLIKTRGQQVTLSCSPISGHRSVSWYQQTPGQGLQFLFEYFSETQRNKGNFPGRFSGRQFSNSRSEMNVSTLELGDSALYLCASSLGGGSETQYFGPGTRLLVL.

The rearrangement joins TRBV28 to TRBJ2-3; the D is unclear. The germline V gene encodes CDR1 MDHEN and CDR2 SYDVKM. CDR3 length: 15 amino acids. Trimming took 6 bases from V and 0 from J, leaving 13 bases between them. CDR3 nucleotide sequence: TGTGCCAGCAGATCGGACGCCGCTAGCACAGATACGCAGTATTTT. It codes for CASRSDAASTDTQYF. Filled out from reference TRBV28 and TRBJ2-3, the complete variable domain reads DVKVTQSSRYLVKRTGEKVFLECVQDMDHENMFWYRQDPGLGLRLIYFSYDVKMKEKGDIPEGYSVSREKKERFSLILESASTNQTSMYLCASRSDAASTDTQYFGPGTRLTVL.

This clonotype was detected only a few times. V and J are TRBV12-3 or TRBV12-4 and TRBJ2-3; 8 nucleotides agree with TRBD2. Trimming took 1 base from V and 2 from J; bases not matched to a gene: 5. The CDR3 is 16 amino acids. The CDR3 nucleotides are TGTGCCAGCAGTTTAGGTGGCGGGAGGTCCACAGATACGCAGTATTTT. This codes for CASSLGGGRSTDTQYF.

This clonotype was seen a few times. V usage is TRBV4-2 and J usage is TRBJ2-1, with TRBD1 identical over 7 bases. Germline lookup yields CDR1 LGHNA and CDR2 YNFKEQ. Losses at the gene ends were 1 base for V and 9 bases for J; bases not matched to a gene: 3. The CDR3 runs 13 residues. CDR3 in DNA: TGTGCCAGCAGCCAAGCGCGGACAGGTGAGCAGTTCTTC. The encoded protein is CASSQARTGEQFF.

In its sample, this clonotype was seen many times. The chain carries TRBV12-3 or TRBV12-4 and TRBJ2-1; D perhaps matches TRBD2 (6 bases). V was shortened by 8 bases and J by 4 bases, with 18 bases between the two germline ends. The CDR3 covers 15 residues. The CDR3 sequence: CASRRLIAAYNEQFF. In DNA form, the CDR3 reads TGTGCCAGCCGACGCCTCATAGCGGCATACAATGAGCAGTTCTTC.

This clonotype was picked up a small number of times. The chain joins TRBV29-1 to TRBJ2-7, with D possibly being TRBD1 (6 bases). Looked up from germline, CDR1 is SQVTM and CDR2 is ANQGSEA. The CDR3 loop spans 13 amino acids. Between the trimmed V and J ends, which lost 8 bases and 0 bases, there was a span of 14 bases. For the CDR3, the DNA is TGCAGCTTCATGTCAGGGGACTCCTACGAGCAGTACTTC. Protein: CSFMSGDSYEQYF.

A few counts support this clonotype. The rearrangement joins TRBV7-9 to TRBJ2-7; a weak D match, TRBD1 (6 bases). CDR1 is SEHNR and CDR2 is FQNEAQ in the germline V gene (reference sequence). Trimming shortened V by 3 bases and J by 6 bases, and 24 bases separated the two germline ends. The CDR3 contains 17 residues. CDR3 coding DNA: TGTGCCAGCAGCTTCCAGGGGACGGCCGTGGGGGCTGCCGAGCAGTACTTC. As protein: CASSFQGTAVGAAEQYF.

The rearrangement uses TRBV5-8 and TRBJ2-3; maybe TRBD1 (6 bases). Germline CDR1 SGHTS, CDR2 YDEGEE. V lost 0 bases, J lost 0 bases, and 8 bases lay in between. This CDR3 spans 15 amino acids. The CDR3 region has the DNA TGTGCCAGCAGCTTGGACAGGGTTAGCACAGATACGCAGTATTTT. Amino acids: CASSLDRVSTDTQYF.

The chain has TRBV12-3 or TRBV12-4 and TRBJ2-3, with D perhaps matching TRBD1 (6 bases). The CDR3 has 17 residues. Trimming removed 3 bases from V and 6 bases from J, with 22 bases in between. CDR3 bases: TGTGCCAGCAGTTTTAGCCTCTCCGGACAGAGGGGGGATACGCAGTATTTT. Its protein is CASSFSLSGQRGDTQYF.

This clonotype was found many times. The rearrangement links TRBV4-3 to TRBJ2-7; the D gene is possibly TRBD2 (5 bases). Trimming cost V 0 bases and J 4 bases, with 13 bases left between them. The CDR3 is 15 residues long. Germline values: CDR1 LGHNA, CDR2 YSLEER. CDR3 sequence (DNA): TGCGCCAGCAGCCAAGATCACGGGGAGCGGTACGAGCAGTACTTC. Protein: CASSQDHGERYEQYF.

The chain is built from TRBV28 and TRBJ2-1; D may be TRBD2 (5 bases). Trimming left V 6 bases short and J 1 base short, with 10 bases between. This CDR3 spans 14 amino acids. In germline, CDR1 is MDHEN, CDR2 SYDVKM. DNA of the CDR3: TGTGCCAGCAGATTACGGGGTTCCTACAATGAGCAGTTCTTC. Translation: CASRLRGSYNEQFF.

This clonotype showed up just a few times. The chain has TRBV6-1 and TRBJ1-5; D gene unclear. CDR1 is MNHNS, CDR2 SASEGT, per germline. Trimming cost V 4 bases and J 5 bases, with 15 bases left between them. The CDR3 is 15 residues long. The CDR3 sequence is CASSVDWVGDQPQHF. CDR3 DNA: TGTGCCAGCAGTGTGGATTGGGTTGGAGATCAGCCCCAGCATTTT.

The chain uses TRBV7-3 and TRBJ1-1; perhaps TRBD1 as D (6 bases). Germline lookup yields CDR1 SGHTA and CDR2 FQGTGA. V lost 4 bases and J 5 bases, leaving 11 bases between the germline ends. The CDR3 spans 13 residues. CDR3 sequence reads: CASSSLQGTEAFF. CDR3 coding DNA: TGTGCCAGCAGCTCTCTACAGGGTACTGAAGCTTTCTTT.